Reported below is one T cell receptor beta chain. The sample is drawn from a study of T cells after yellow fever vaccination. For the study at large: CD3, CD45RA, CCR7 and CD95 were used to sort EM, EMRA, CM and Tscm memory subsets.

From germline, CDR1 is MNHEY and CDR2 SVGEGT. This CDR3 spans 15 amino acids. Germline trimming cut 6 bases from V and 3 bases from J; bases unmatched to any gene: 7. From the 5' RACE reads, TCRdb called clonotypes with MiXCR, one entry per CDR3 protein. There are more than 50,000 distinct CDR3 sequences in the sample; approximately 6% occur only once, and roughly 31% lies in the top ten. The chain joins TRBV6-2 or TRBV6-3 to TRBJ1-5; 8 bases are shared with TRBD1. The clonotype was recovered from a man younger than 30 who received the YFV17D yellow fever vaccine. Specimen: PBMCs, either bulk or a sorted T-cell subset (CD4+, CD8+, memory, or dextramer-sorted; not recorded which), collected on the day of the yellow fever booster vaccination. For the CDR3, the DNA is TGTGCCAGCAGAACCACAGGGGGAAACAATCAGCCCCAGCATTTT. It yields the protein CASRTTGGNNQPQHF.